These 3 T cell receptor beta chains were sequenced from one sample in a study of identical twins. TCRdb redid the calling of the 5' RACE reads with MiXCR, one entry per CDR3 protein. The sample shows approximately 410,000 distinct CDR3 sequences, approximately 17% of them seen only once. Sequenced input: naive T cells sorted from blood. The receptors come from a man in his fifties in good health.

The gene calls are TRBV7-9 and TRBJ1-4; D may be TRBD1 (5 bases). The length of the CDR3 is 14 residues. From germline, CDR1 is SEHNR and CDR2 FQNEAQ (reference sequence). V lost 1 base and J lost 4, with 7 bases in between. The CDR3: CASSLGQLNEKLFF. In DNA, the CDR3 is TGTGCCAGCAGCTTAGGACAGCTTAATGAAAAACTGTTTTTT.

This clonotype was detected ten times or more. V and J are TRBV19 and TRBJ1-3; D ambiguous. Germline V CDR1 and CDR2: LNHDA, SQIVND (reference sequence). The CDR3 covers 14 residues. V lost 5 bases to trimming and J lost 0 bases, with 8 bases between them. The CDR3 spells CASSAGSSGNTIYF. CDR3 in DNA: TGTGCCAGTAGTGCGGGGAGCTCTGGAAACACCATATATTTT. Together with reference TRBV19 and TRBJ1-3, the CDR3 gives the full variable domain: DGGITQSPKYLFRKEGQNVTLSCEQNLNHDAMYWYRQDPGQGLRLIYYSQIVNDFQKGDIAEGYSVSREKKESFPLTVTSAQKNPTAFYLCASSAGSSGNTIYFGEGSWLTVV.

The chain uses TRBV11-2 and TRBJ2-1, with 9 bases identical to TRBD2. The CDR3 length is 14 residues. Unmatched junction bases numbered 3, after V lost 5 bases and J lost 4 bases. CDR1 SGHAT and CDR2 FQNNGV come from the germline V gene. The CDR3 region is CASSRLAGYNEQFF. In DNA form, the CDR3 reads TGTGCCAGCAGCCGCCTAGCGGGGTACAATGAGCAGTTCTTC.